A single sample gave rise to the 4 T cell receptor beta chains below, sequenced in a study of Graves' ophthalmopathy and Graves' hyperthyroidism. As the template, RNA transcripts were used to amplify TCR beta CDR3 regions. After a first-round RT-PCR with HTBI primers, a second-round multiplex PCR was run. MiXCR, run by TCRdb on the multiplex PCR reads, gives a single entry per CDR3 protein. The table shows around 1,200,000 distinct CDR3 sequences, with less than 45% occurring only once. Sequencing was done on a sample of peripheral blood or thyroid tissue (not recorded which). These receptors were collected from an adult man with Graves' hyperthyroidism.

There are many counts of this clonotype. This chain links TRBV24-1 with TRBJ2-7; 12 bases map to TRBD1. The V segment lost 3 bases and the J segment 5 bases; nucleotides outside the gene matches: 7. The CDR3 is made up of 16 amino acids. Germline CDR1 KGHDR, CDR2 SFDVKD. The CDR3 nucleotides read TGTGCCACCAGTGATCCGACGGGGACAGGGGGCAACGAGCAGTACTTC. It translates to CATSDPTGTGGNEQYF.

The CDR3 region is CDRRDRRDQPQHF. CDR3 nucleotides: TGTGATAGGCGGGACAGAAGGGATCAGCCCCAGCATTTT. V gene TRBV25-1 combines with J gene TRBJ1-5; 7 nucleotides match TRBD1. The V gene's germline CDR1 is MGHDK and CDR2 SYGVNS. The CDR3 is 13 amino acids.

V gene TRBV25-1 combines with J gene TRBJ2-5, with D possibly being TRBD2 (6 bases). V was shortened by 3 bases and J by 4 bases, with 15 bases between the two germline ends. CDR3 length: 15 residues. Germline values: CDR1 MGHDK, CDR2 SYGVNS. CDR3 in DNA: TGTGCCAGCAGTGATCAGGGAGCGGGTGCAGAGACCCAGTACTTC. Translating gives CASSDQGAGAETQYF. Drawing the rest from reference TRBV25-1 and TRBJ2-5, the complete variable domain is EADIYQTPRYLVIGTGKKITLECSQTMGHDKMYWYQQDPGMELHLIHYSYGVNSTEKGDLSSESTVSRIRTEHFPLTLESARPSHTSQYLCASSDQGAGAETQYFGPGTRLLVL.

The V gene is TRBV20-1, the J gene TRBJ2-7; 8 nucleotides match TRBD2. CDR1 is DFQATT and CDR2 is SNEGSKA in the germline V gene (reference sequence). The CDR3 runs to 14 residues. After removal of 3 bases from V and 2 bases from J, the junction contained 6 bases not matched to a gene. The CDR3: CSASGRAHPYEQYF. Here the CDR3 DNA reads TGCAGTGCTAGCGGGAGGGCCCACCCCTACGAGCAGTACTTC.